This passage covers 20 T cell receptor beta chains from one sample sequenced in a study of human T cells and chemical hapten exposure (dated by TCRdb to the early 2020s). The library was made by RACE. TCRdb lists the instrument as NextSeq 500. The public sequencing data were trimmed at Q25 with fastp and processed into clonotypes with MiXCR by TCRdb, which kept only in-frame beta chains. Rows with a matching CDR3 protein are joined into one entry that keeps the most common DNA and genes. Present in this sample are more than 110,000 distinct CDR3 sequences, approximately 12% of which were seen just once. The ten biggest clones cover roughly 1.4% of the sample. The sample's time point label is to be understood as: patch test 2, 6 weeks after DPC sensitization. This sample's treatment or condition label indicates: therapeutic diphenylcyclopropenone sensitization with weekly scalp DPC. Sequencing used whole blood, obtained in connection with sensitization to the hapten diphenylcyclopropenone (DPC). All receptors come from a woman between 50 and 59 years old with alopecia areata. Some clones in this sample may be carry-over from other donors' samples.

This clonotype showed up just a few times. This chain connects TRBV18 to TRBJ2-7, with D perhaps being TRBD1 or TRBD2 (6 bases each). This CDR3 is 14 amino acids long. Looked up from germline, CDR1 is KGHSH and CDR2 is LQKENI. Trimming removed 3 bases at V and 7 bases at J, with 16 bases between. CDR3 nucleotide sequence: TGTGCCAGCTCACCGCCGAGGGGGGTTGAAGAGCAGTACTTC. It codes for CASSPPRGVEEQYF. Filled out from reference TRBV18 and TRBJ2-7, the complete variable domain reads NAGVMQNPRHLVRRRGQEARLRCSPMKGHSHVYWYRQLPEEGLKFMVYLQKENIIDESGMPKERFSAEFPKEGPSILRIQQVVRGDSAAYFCASSPPRGVEEQYFGPGTRLTVT.

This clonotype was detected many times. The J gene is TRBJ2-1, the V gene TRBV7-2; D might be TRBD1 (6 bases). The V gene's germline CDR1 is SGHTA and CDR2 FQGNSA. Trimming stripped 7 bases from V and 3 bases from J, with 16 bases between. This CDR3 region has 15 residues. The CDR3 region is CASTPQGIFYNEQFF. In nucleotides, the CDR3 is TGTGCCAGCACCCCGCAGGGGATATTCTACAATGAGCAGTTCTTC.

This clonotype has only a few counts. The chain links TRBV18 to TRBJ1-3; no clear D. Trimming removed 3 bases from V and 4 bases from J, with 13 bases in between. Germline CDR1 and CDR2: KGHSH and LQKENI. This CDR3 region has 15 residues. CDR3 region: CASSPIPGLGNTIYF. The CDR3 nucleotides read TGTGCCAGCTCACCGATCCCCGGGCTAGGAAACACCATATATTTT.

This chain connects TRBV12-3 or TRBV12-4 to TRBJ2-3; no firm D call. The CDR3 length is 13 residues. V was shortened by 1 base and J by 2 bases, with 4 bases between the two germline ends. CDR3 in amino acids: CASSLGPTDTQYF. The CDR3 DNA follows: TGTGCCAGCAGTTTAGGGCCCACAGATACGCAGTATTTT.

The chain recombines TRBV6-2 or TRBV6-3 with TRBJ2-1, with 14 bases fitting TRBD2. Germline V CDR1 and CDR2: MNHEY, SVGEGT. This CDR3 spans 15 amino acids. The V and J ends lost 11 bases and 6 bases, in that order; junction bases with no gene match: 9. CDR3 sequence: CACQGLAGARNEQFF. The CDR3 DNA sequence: TGTGCCTGCCAGGGACTAGCGGGAGCCCGCAATGAGCAGTTCTTC.

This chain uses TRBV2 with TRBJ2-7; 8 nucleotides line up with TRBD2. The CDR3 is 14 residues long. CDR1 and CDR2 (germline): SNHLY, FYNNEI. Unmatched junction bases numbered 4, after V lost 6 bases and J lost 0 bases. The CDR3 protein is CASRGGTSSYEQYF. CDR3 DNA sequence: TGTGCCAGCAGGGGCGGGACTAGCTCCTACGAGCAGTACTTC.

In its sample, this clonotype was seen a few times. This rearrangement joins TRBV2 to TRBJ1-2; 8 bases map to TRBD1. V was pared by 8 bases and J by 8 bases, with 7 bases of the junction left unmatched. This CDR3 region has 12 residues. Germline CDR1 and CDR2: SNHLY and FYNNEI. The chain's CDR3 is CASGQGVVGYTF. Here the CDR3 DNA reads TGTGCCAGCGGACAGGGCGTTGTGGGCTACACCTTC.

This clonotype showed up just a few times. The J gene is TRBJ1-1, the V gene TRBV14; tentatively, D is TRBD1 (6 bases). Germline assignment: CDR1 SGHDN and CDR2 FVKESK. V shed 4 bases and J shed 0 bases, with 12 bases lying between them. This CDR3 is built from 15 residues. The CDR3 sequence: CASSPRRGVNTEAFF. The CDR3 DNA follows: TGTGCCAGCAGCCCCCGGAGGGGGGTGAACACTGAAGCTTTCTTT.

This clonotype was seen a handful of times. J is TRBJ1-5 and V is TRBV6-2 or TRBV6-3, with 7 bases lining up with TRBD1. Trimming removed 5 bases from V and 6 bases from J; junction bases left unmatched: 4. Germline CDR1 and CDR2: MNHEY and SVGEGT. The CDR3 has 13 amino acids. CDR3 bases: TGTGCCAGCAGTCCTGACAGGGCTCAGCCCCAGCATTTT. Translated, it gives CASSPDRAQPQHF.

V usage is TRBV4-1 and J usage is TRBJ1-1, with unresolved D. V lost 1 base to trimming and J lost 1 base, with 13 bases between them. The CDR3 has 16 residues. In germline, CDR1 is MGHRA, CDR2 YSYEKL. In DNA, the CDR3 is TGCGCCAGCAGCCAAGGGGCGACGGGAGCGAACACTGAAGCTTTCTTT. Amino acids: CASSQGATGANTEAFF.

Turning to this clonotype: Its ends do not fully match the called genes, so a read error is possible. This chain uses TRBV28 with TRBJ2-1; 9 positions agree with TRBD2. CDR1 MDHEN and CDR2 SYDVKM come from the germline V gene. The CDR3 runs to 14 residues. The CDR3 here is CTSSVAGEGDEQFF. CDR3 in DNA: TGTACCAGCAGCGTAGCGGGAGAGGGAGATGAGCAGTTCTTC.

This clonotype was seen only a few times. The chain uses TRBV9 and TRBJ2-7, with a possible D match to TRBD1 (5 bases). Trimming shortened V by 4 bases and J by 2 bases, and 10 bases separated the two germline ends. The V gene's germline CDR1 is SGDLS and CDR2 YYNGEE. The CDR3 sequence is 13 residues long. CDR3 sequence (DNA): TGTGCCAGCAGCCCGGACACACCCTACGAGCAGTACTTC. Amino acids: CASSPDTPYEQYF. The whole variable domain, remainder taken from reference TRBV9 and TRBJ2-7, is DSGVTQTPKHLITATGQRVTLRCSPRSGDLSVYWYQQSLDQGLQFLIQYYNGEERAKGNILERFSAQQFPDLHSELNLSSLELGDSALYFCASSPDTPYEQYFGPGTRLTVT.

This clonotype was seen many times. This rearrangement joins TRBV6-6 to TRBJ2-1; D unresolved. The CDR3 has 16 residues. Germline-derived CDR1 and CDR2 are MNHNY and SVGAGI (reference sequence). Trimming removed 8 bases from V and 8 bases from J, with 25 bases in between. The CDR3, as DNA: TGTGCCAGCGGGTTTTCTGTGATAGCCGTCGCGGATGAGCAGTTCTTC. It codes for CASGFSVIAVADEQFF.

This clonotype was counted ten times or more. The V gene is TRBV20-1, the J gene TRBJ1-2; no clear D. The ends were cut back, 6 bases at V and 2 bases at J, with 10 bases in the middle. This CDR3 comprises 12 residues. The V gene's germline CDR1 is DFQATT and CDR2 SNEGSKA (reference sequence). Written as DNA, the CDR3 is TGCAGTGCGACCGACACCAACTATGGCTACACCTTC. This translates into CSATDTNYGYTF.

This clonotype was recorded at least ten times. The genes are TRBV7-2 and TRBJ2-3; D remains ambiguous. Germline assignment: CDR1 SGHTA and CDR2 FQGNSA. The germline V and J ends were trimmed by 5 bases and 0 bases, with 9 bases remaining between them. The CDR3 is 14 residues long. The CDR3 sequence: CASSQRQSTDTQYF. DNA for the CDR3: TGTGCCAGCAGCCAACGGCAGAGCACAGATACGCAGTATTTT. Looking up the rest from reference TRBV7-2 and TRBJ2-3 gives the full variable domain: GAGVSQSPSNKVTEKGKDVELRCDPISGHTALYWYRQSLGQGLEFLIYFQGNSAPDKSGLPSDRFSAERTGGSVSTLTIQRTQQEDSAVYLCASSQRQSTDTQYFGPGTRLTVL.

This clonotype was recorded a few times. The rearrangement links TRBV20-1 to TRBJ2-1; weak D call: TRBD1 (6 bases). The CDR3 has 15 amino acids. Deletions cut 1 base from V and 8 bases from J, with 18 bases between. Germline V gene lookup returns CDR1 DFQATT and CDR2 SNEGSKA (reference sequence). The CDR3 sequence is CSARVPGASQDEQFF. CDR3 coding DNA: TGCAGTGCTAGAGTGCCAGGGGCTAGCCAGGATGAGCAGTTCTTC.

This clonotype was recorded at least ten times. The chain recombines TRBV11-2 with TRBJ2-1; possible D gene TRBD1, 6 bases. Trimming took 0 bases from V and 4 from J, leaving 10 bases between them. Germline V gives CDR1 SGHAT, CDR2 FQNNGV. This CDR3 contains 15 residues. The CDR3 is CASSLEGGLYNEQFF. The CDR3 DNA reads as TGTGCCAGCAGCTTAGAAGGGGGATTATACAATGAGCAGTTCTTC.

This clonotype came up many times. This chain's CDR3 is CASSPAGLAVIYEQYF. The CDR3 bases are TGTGCCAGCAGCCCCGCCGGACTAGCGGTTATCTACGAGCAGTACTTC. The chain carries TRBV3-1 and TRBJ2-7; 10 bases fit TRBD2. Germline assignment: CDR1 LGHDT and CDR2 YNNKEL (reference sequence). The ends lost 4 bases at V and 3 bases at J; junction bases unmatched: 9. The length of the CDR3 is 16 residues.

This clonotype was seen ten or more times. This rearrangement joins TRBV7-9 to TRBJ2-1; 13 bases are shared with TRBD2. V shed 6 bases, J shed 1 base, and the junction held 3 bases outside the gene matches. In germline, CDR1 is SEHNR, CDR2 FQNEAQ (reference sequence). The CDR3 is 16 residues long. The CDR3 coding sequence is TGTGCCAGCAGAGCACTAGCGGGAGGGTCCTACAATGAGCAGTTCTTC. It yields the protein CASRALAGGSYNEQFF.

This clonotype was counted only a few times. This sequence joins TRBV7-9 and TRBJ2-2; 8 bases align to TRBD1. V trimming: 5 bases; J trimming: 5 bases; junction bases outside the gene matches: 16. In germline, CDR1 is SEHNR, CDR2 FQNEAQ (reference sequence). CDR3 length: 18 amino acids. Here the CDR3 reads CASSASRSGTGPTGELFF. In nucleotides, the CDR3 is TGTGCCAGCAGCGCGTCACGCTCCGGGACAGGACCGACCGGGGAGCTGTTTTTT.